A single sample gave rise to the 4 T cell receptor beta chains below, sequenced in a study of cytomegalovirus exposure and HLA in healthy donors. The PCR made use of 60 Vbeta and 13 Jbeta primers. The table came from immunoSEQ multiplex PCR; TCRdb's copy has only in-frame clones and leaves some out. Seen here are over 80,000 clones, roughly 80% observed once, and the top ten hold around 17%. The material sequenced was PBMCs. Receptor source: a man between 60 and 70 years old in good health and CMV-seropositive.

This clone was observed a handful of times. V gene TRBV21-1 combines with J gene TRBJ1-4; TRBD1 was called by the table and not checked on the DNA. TRBV21-1 is labeled a pseudogene. The CDR3 loop spans 15 amino acids. CDR3 nucleotides: TGTGCCAGCAGCATCCGGACAGGGTTTAATGAAAAACTGTTTTTT. Its translation: CASSIRTGFNEKLFF.

The V call is TRBV6-6, the J call TRBJ1-2; no definite D call. The CDR3 runs 13 residues. The germline V and J ends were trimmed by 1 base and 2 bases, with 5 bases remaining between them. Germline V gives CDR1 MNHNY, CDR2 SVGAGI (reference sequence). CDR3 protein: CASSYYTNYGYTF. In nucleotides, the CDR3 is TGTGCCAGCAGTTACTACACCAACTATGGCTACACCTTC.

The rearrangement uses TRBV7-9 and TRBJ2-7; the match to TRBD2 covers 8 bases. Trimming removed 4 bases from V and 2 bases from J; junction bases left unmatched: 4. This CDR3 has 14 residues. Germline assignment: CDR1 SEHNR and CDR2 FQNEAQ (reference sequence). CDR3 protein: CASSSPGGAYEQYF. The DNA for the CDR3 is TGTGCCAGCAGCTCACCCGGGGGGGCCTACGAGCAGTACTTC.

This clone was found once. Other DNA sequences in the same sample also yield this CDR3. The chain combines TRBV27 with TRBJ1-6; the match to TRBD1 covers 8 bases. Germline V gene lookup returns CDR1 MNHEY and CDR2 SMNVEV (reference sequence). The CDR3 has 17 residues. With 5 bases clipped from V and 6 bases from J, the junction kept 12 bases outside the gene matches. For the CDR3, the DNA is TGTGCCAGCAGTCCCATTGGACAGGGCATTTTTAATTCACCCCTCCACTTT. Protein product: CASSPIGQGIFNSPLHF.